The sequence of this T cell receptor beta chain was determined in a study of T cells in localized non-small cell lung cancer. Germline V lookup: CDR1 MNHEY, CDR2 SVGAGI. This CDR3 has 15 residues. Between the trimmed V and J ends, which lost 6 bases and 0 bases, there was a span of 15 bases. TCRdb's copy holds only in-frame clones and misses some; the assay was immunoSEQ multiplex PCR. The sample carries about 40,000 clones, approximately 80% recorded once. The receptor was isolated from a male donor aged 60 or older with stage II lung adenocarcinoma. The sequenced sample was peripheral blood mononuclear cells, obtained before any cancer treatment. The V and J genes are TRBV6-5 and TRBJ2-7, with D possibly being TRBD1 (5 bases). The CDR3 here is CASSRQTESSYEQYF. The CDR3 DNA follows: TGTGCCAGCAGCCGACAGACAGAGAGCTCCTACGAGCAGTACTTC.